The rows below give T cell receptor beta chains drawn from one sample of a study of T cell responses to AZD1222 COVID-19 vaccine. Method: immunoSEQ multiplex PCR; TCRdb's copy keeps in-frame clones and lacks some. The sample includes some 150,000 clones, 85% to 95% of them seen just once. The sample was peripheral blood, taken on day 0 of AZD1222 vaccination. The receptors here all came from an adult in good health. CDR3s include the opening cysteine and the closing phenylalanine or tryptophan. A D gene is named only where the DNA matches it firmly. Expanded clones are given a class, and other clones once, few, many or no size at all.

D gene	V gene	clone size	J gene	CDR3 protein	CDR3 DNA
NA	TRBV27	NA	TRBJ1-5	CASSFRAGDQPQHF	TGTGCCAGCAGTTTTAGGGCAGGAGATCAGCCCCAGCATTTT
NA	TRBV3-1/TRBV3-2	NA	TRBJ2-1	CASSLIPGNEQFF	TGTGCCAGCAGCCTGATCCCTGGGAATGAGCAGTTCTTC
NA	TRBV10-3	few	TRBJ1-3	CAISDHSRTAYSGNTIYF	TGTGCCATCAGCGACCATAGCCGGACAGCATACTCTGGAAACACCATATATTTT
NA	TRBV12-5	NA	TRBJ1-1	CASGWTEDLNTEAFF	TGTGCTAGTGGTTGGACAGAAGATTTGAACACTGAAGCTTTCTTT
NA	TRBV29-1	NA	TRBJ1-3	CSVEGPGNTIYF	TGCAGCGTTGAAGGGCCTGGAAACACCATATATTTT
NA	TRBV21-1	NA	TRBJ2-7	CASSKRGVEYRLIYEQYF	TGTGCCAGCAGCAAAAGAGGGGTTGAATACAGGCTTATCTACGAGCAGTACTTC
TRBD1	TRBV3-1/TRBV3-2	NA	TRBJ2-1	CASSPYRGRAPIEQFF	TGTGCCAGCAGCCCGTACAGGGGCCGTGCCCCCATTGAGCAGTTCTTC
NA	TRBV28	NA	TRBJ1-2	CASSPLTHFYTF	TGTGCCAGCAGCCCACTGACTCACTTCTACACCTTC
NA	TRBV5-6	NA	TRBJ2-3	CASSLKAYTDTQYF	TGTGCCAGCAGCCTCAAGGCGTATACAGATACGCAGTATTTT
NA	TRBV6-1	NA	TRBJ1-2	CASSEGKKAAGTF	TGTGCCAGCAGTGAGGGGAAAAAGGCAGCGGGGACCTTC
NA	TRBV4-2	NA	TRBJ1-2	CASSQETGSGYTF	TGTGCCAGCAGCCAAGAGACGGGATCCGGCTACACCTTC
TRBD1	TRBV19	NA	TRBJ1-2	CASSFPGQTLYGYTF	TGTGCCAGTAGTTTTCCGGGACAGACCCTCTATGGCTACACCTTC
NA	TRBV5-1	NA	TRBJ2-7	CASSLLGGVGYEQYF	TGCGCCAGCAGCTTGCTGGGTGGGGTGGGCTACGAGCAGTACTTC
NA	TRBV6-1	NA	TRBJ1-6	CASSERWGSPLHF	TGTGCCAGCAGTGAACGGTGGGGTTCACCCCTCCACTTT
NA	TRBV9	once	TRBJ1-5	CASSVGGLSEPQHF	TGTGCCAGCAGCGTCGGGGGTCTTTCTGAGCCCCAGCATTTT
NA	TRBV28	once	TRBJ1-5	CASSLLGGPSNQPQHF	TGTGCCAGCAGTTTATTGGGCGGACCTAGCAATCAGCCCCAGCATTTT
NA	TRBV7-2	NA	TRBJ1-5	CASSFAGVSNQPQHF	TGTGCCAGCAGCTTCGCGGGAGTTAGCAATCAGCCCCAGCATTTT
NA	TRBV2	NA	TRBJ1-1	CASSQPGMGTEAFF	TGTGCCAGCAGCCAACCCGGGATGGGGACTGAAGCTTTCTTT
TRBD2	TRBV4-1	NA	TRBJ2-2	CASSHLGRDTGELFF	TGCGCCAGCAGCCACCTCGGGAGGGACACCGGGGAGCTGTTTTTT
NA	TRBV29-1	once	TRBJ1-1	CSVAGGNTEAFF	TGCAGCGTTGCGGGTGGGAACACTGAAGCTTTCTTT
NA	TRBV6-5	NA	TRBJ1-1	CASSSGLLSTEAFF	TGTGCCAGCAGTTCAGGTTTGCTCAGCACTGAAGCTTTCTTT
NA	TRBV7-8	once	TRBJ1-3	CASSLFGAGNTIYF	TGTGCCAGCAGCTTGTTCGGGGCTGGAAACACCATATATTTT
TRBD1	TRBV12-5	NA	TRBJ1-1	CASGLAGQGGTEAFF	TGTGCTAGTGGTTTGGCCGGACAGGGAGGGACTGAAGCTTTCTTT
NA	TRBV5-1	NA	TRBJ1-4	CASSLAGTRRGEKLFF	TGCGCCAGCAGCTTGGCCGGGACAAGGAGAGGTGAAAAACTGTTTTTT
NA	TRBV18	once	TRBJ2-2	CASSRTGTVNTGELFF	TGTGCCAGCTCGCGCACCGGGACGGTGAACACCGGGGAGCTGTTTTTT
TRBD2	TRBV9	once	TRBJ2-7	CASSHGLAATYEQYF	TGTGCCAGCAGCCACGGACTAGCGGCTACCTACGAGCAGTACTTC
NA	TRBV20-1	NA	TRBJ2-7	CSASLQGLSEQYF	TGCAGTGCTAGTCTCCAGGGTCTATCCGAGCAGTACTTC
TRBD2	TRBV29-1	NA	TRBJ2-3	CSVDTSGGLRTDTQYF	TGCAGCGTTGATACTAGCGGGGGTCTCCGGACAGATACGCAGTATTTT
NA	TRBV4-3	NA	TRBJ1-1	CASSHVLGNTEAFF	TGCGCCAGCAGCCACGTTTTGGGTAACACTGAAGCTTTCTTT
NA	TRBV11-2	NA	TRBJ2-3	CASRTTDTQYF	TGTGCCAGCAGGACCACAGATACGCAGTATTTT
TRBD1	TRBV5-1	NA	TRBJ1-1	CASSLDAGTGGTEAFF	TGCGCCAGCAGCTTGGACGCCGGGACAGGGGGCACTGAAGCTTTCTTT
NA	TRBV4-1	NA	TRBJ1-2	CASSQDGTGLLYGYTF	TGCGCCAGCAGCCAAGATGGGACGGGGCTCCTCTATGGCTACACCTTC
TRBD1	TRBV19	NA	TRBJ1-1	CASSIDRDTEAFF	TGTGCCAGTAGTATTGACAGGGACACTGAAGCTTTCTTT
NA	TRBV7-6	NA	TRBJ1-3	CASSFSASSLRGNTIYF	TGTGCCAGCAGCTTTTCGGCTTCGTCTCTCCGTGGAAACACCATATATTTT
NA	TRBV7-9	NA	TRBJ1-2	CASSHGEDYGYTF	TGTGCCAGCAGCCATGGGGAGGACTATGGCTACACCTTC
NA	TRBV11-2	NA	TRBJ2-3	CASSLPGAGTDTQYF	TGTGCCAGCAGCTTACCAGGGGCTGGCACAGATACGCAGTATTTT
NA	TRBV20-1	NA	TRBJ1-2	CSAGEVYGYTF	TGCAGTGCTGGGGAAGTCTATGGCTACACCTTC
NA	TRBV5-1	NA	TRBJ2-3	CASSYQADRTDTQYF	TGCGCCAGCAGTTACCAAGCGGACCGCACAGATACGCAGTATTTT
NA	TRBV11-2	NA	TRBJ1-3	CASSLDRNTIYF	TGTGCCAGCAGCTTAGACAGAAACACCATATATTTT
NA	TRBV27	NA	TRBJ2-7	CASSSAGSGSYEQYF	TGTGCCAGCAGTTCGGCAGGGTCGGGATCTTACGAGCAGTACTTC
TRBD2	TRBV9	NA	TRBJ2-3	CASSVREGYTDTQYF	TGTGCCAGCAGCGTAAGGGAGGGATATACAGATACGCAGTATTTT
TRBD1	TRBV5-6	NA	TRBJ1-2	CASSFRPEQGHYGYTF	TGTGCCAGCAGCTTTCGTCCGGAACAGGGGCACTATGGCTACACCTTC
TRBD1	TRBV19	NA	TRBJ1-1	CASSRQGSTEAFF	TGTGCCAGTAGTAGACAGGGGTCTACTGAAGCTTTCTTT
NA	TRBV7-9	NA	TRBJ1-1	CASRARANTEAFF	TGTGCCAGCAGAGCCCGGGCGAACACTGAAGCTTTCTTT
NA	TRBV9	NA	TRBJ1-5	CASSAGTAANQPQHF	TGTGCCAGCAGCGCCGGGACGGCGGCCAATCAGCCCCAGCATTTT
NA	TRBV3-1/TRBV3-2	NA	TRBJ2-3	CASSQDSLGTQYF	TGTGCCAGCAGCCAAGATTCGTTGGGTACGCAGTATTTT
TRBD1	TRBV9	NA	TRBJ1-1	CASSARDSSEAFF	TGTGCCAGCAGCGCACGGGACAGCTCGGAAGCTTTCTTT
NA	TRBV5-1	NA	TRBJ2-5	CASSLAGRTGQETQYF	TGCGCCAGCAGCTTGGCCGGTCGAACGGGTCAAGAGACCCAGTACTTC
TRBD1	TRBV4-2	NA	TRBJ2-2	CASSQDRTLGELFF	TGTGCCAGCAGCCAGGACAGGACCCTCGGGGAGCTGTTTTTT
TRBD1	TRBV19	NA	TRBJ2-5	CASSNRGRETQYF	TGTGCCAGTAGTAACAGGGGGCGAGAGACCCAGTACTTC
NA	TRBV21-1	NA	TRBJ1-2	CASSKLFSGILSYGYTF	TGTGCCAGCAGCAAACTATTTAGCGGGATTCTATCCTATGGCTACACCTTC